The TCR beta chain under discussion was sequenced for a study of CD8+ T cells in alopecia areata. Regarding the study as a whole: Association of baseline CD8+ expansion with response is uncertain owing to one nonresponder. Although TCR sharing was seen in mice, sharing across patients was less clear, possibly for HLA-related reasons. Scalp clonality and expanded CD8+ clones among the top 100 showed significant decreases with tofacitinib.

In the case of this clone: Its antigen is currently unknown.

cDNA reverse transcribed from extracted RNA served as the sequencing template. The method was immunoSEQ multiplex PCR; TCRdb's version includes in-frame clones alone and lacks a portion of them. Of about 180,000 clones listed, about 53% were seen once; the top ten hold 10% to 12%. The CDR3 covers 13 residues. Germline V gives CDR1 MNHEY, CDR2 SVGAGI. Trimming took 3 bases from V and 4 from J, leaving 7 bases between them. Treatment: oral pan-JAK inhibitor, 5-10 mg twice daily. The TCR was taken from a human donor with alopecia areata. The source was CD8+ T cells sorted from blood, collected at week 24, from a patient treated with tofacitinib. The chain couples TRBV6-5 to TRBJ1-5; possibly TRBD1 for D (5 bases). CDR3 in DNA: TGTGCCAGCAGTTATGGGGCAAATCAGCCCCAGCATTTT. Residues: CASSYGANQPQHF.